The following is a T cell receptor beta chain sequence with its context. Its antigen is unidentified. The data originate from a study of T cell repertoires and HLA-DP antigens. Across the study: Transduced HeLa cells presented HLA-DP to CD4+ T cells. Alloantigens: one with one groove difference and one with under 11 differences versus self. Sorted CD137+CD4+ samples averaged roughly 0.2 ug DNA; pre-culture CD4+ samples, 1,200 ng.

Primers targeted 54 TRBV and 13 TRBJ segments. TCRdb's copy holds only in-frame clones and misses some; the assay was immunoSEQ multiplex PCR. This table holds around 90,000 clones, approximately 86% found once. The CDR3 sequence is 16 residues long. Looked up from germline, CDR1 is SGHKS and CDR2 is YYEKEE (reference sequence). V lost 4 bases to trimming and J lost 0 bases, with 15 bases between them. This chain joins TRBV5-5 and TRBJ2-3; D ambiguous. Specimen: CD4+ T cells from PBMCs. This clonotype was sampled from a man in his fifties or sixties in good health and CMV-seronegative. This chain's CDR3 is CASSLGPISSTDTQYF. The CDR3, as DNA: TGTGCCAGCAGCCTAGGACCGATCTCTAGCACAGATACGCAGTATTTT.